The clone carrying this T cell receptor beta chain was detected ten times or more. The making of cDNA relied on 5'RACE with 10-nucleotide random UMIs. TCRdb re-derived calls from the 5' RACE reads in MiXCR, one entry per CDR3 protein. The sample contains 40,000 or so distinct CDR3 sequences, roughly 7.3% of which appear only once. The data stem from a study of neurological immune-mediated disorders. This CDR3 is 16 amino acids long. CDR1 and CDR2 from the germline V gene are SGHRS and YFSETQ. Trimming removed 5 bases from V and 3 bases from J; junction bases left unmatched: 12. The receptor comes from a middle-aged woman in good health. The specimen was PBMCs. The V gene is TRBV5-1, the J gene TRBJ2-3, with 7 bases identical to TRBD1. CDR3 protein: CASSPLSRGRTDTQYF. In nucleotides, the CDR3 is TGCGCCAGCAGTCCCTTATCCAGGGGGAGAACAGATACGCAGTATTTT.